These 8 T cell receptor beta chains share one sample of origin, sequenced in a study of PD-1 blockade in classical Hodgkin lymphoma. Clones were sequenced by immunoSEQ multiplex PCR, and TCRdb holds only the in-frame ones, with some missing. Of about 12,000 clones in the sample, 65% to 85% were seen once. Every patient had relapsed following autologous stem cell transplantation, and cohorts differed in brentuximab vedotin exposure. Magnetic negative selection served to purify CD4+ T cells out of PBMCs that had been thawed. Here the sequenced sample was CD4+ T cells from blood, taken at baseline. The receptor source for this set is a human donor with classical Hodgkin lymphoma.

The CDR3: CASHPGAGNTIYF. DNA for the CDR3: TGTGCCAGCCATCCCGGGGCTGGAAACACCATATATTTT. The V gene is TRBV6-5, the J gene TRBJ1-3; no reliable D call. V dropped 8 bases and J dropped 2 bases, with 10 bases sitting between them. CDR1 is MNHEY and CDR2 is SVGAGI in the germline V gene. CDR3 length: 13 amino acids.

This clone was observed a handful of times. The CDR3 spells CASFDSSYEQYF. The CDR3 nucleotides are TGTGCCAGCTTTGACAGCTCCTACGAGCAGTACTTC. The J gene is TRBJ2-7, the V gene TRBV6-6; D possibly corresponds to TRBD1 (5 bases). This CDR3 spans 12 amino acids. The V end was cut by 8 bases, the J end by 0 bases, with 8 bases between. Germline loops: CDR1 MNHNY, CDR2 SVGAGI (reference sequence).

J is TRBJ2-1 and V is TRBV9; D gene ambiguous. CDR1 and CDR2 (germline): SGDLS, YYNGEE. The CDR3 has 12 residues. V was shortened by 4 bases and J by 9 bases, with 11 bases between the two germline ends. CDR3 in DNA: TGTGCCAGCAGCCCCCGGTACGCTGAGCAGTTCTTC. This gives the protein CASSPRYAEQFF.

The chain uses TRBV30 and TRBJ1-6; the D is unclear. The V gene's germline CDR1 is GTSNPN and CDR2 SVGIG (reference sequence). This CDR3 has 16 residues. Deletions cut 3 bases from V and 0 bases from J, with 12 bases between. The CDR3, as DNA: TGTGCCTGGAGACGCTTGCGTAGCTCCTATAATTCACCCCTCCACTTT. Translating it yields CAWRRLRSSYNSPLHF.

This rearrangement joins TRBV11-3 to TRBJ2-7; a weak D match, TRBD2 (5 bases). This CDR3 has 13 residues. Germline CDR1 reads SGHNT; CDR2 reads YENEEA. V was cut by 4 bases and J by 5 bases, with 12 bases left in between. The CDR3 nucleotides are TGTGCCAGCAGCTCCGACTATCGGGACGAGCAGTACTTC. Encoded protein: CASSSDYRDEQYF.

Only one count was recorded for this clone. The V call is TRBV19, the J call TRBJ1-2, with unresolved D. The germline gives CDR1 LNHDA, CDR2 SQIVND (reference sequence). The V gene lost 8 bases and the J gene lost 8 bases, with 18 bases spanning the gap. This CDR3 is built from 13 residues. CDR3 amino acids: CASHGFVTGGYTF. The DNA for the CDR3 is TGTGCCAGTCATGGTTTCGTGACGGGGGGCTACACCTTC.

This CDR3 reads CASTEGYGGFYNEQFF. The CDR3, as DNA: TGCGCCAGCACGGAGGGTTACGGGGGCTTCTACAATGAGCAGTTCTTC. The chain is built from TRBV5-1 and TRBJ2-1; either TRBD1 or TRBD2 may supply D (6 bases each). The V and J ends lost 6 bases and 3 bases respectively, with 19 bases between them. The CDR3 is 16 residues long. Germline V gene sequence: CDR1 SGHRS, CDR2 YFSETQ.

The V gene is TRBV2, the J gene TRBJ1-4; TRBD1 agrees at 8 bases. With V trimmed by 5 bases and J by 8 bases, 7 bases remained unmatched. The germline V gene has CDR1 SNHLY and CDR2 FYNNEI. CDR3 length: 14 amino acids. The CDR3 loop reads CASSLQGVGEKLFF. The CDR3 DNA reads TGTGCCAGCAGTCTACAGGGGGTCGGGGAAAAACTGTTTTTT. Complete variable domain (other parts from reference TRBV2 and TRBJ1-4): EPEVTQTPSHQVTQMGQEVILRCVPISNHLYFYWYRQILGQKVEFLVSFYNNEISEKSEIFDDQFSVERPDGSNFTLKIRSTKLEDSAMYFCASSLQGVGEKLFFGSGTQLSVL.